This T cell receptor beta chain originates from a study of CD8 T cells in ankylosing spondylitis. Generation of TCR beta libraries employed quantitative 5'-RACE incorporating molecular barcodes. In TCRdb, the 5' RACE reads were re-called with MiXCR into one record per CDR3 protein. The data contain about 200,000 distinct CDR3 sequences, around 13% of them singletons. This CDR3 comprises 14 residues. Trimming cost V 3 bases and J 0 bases, with 9 bases left between them. Germline CDR1 is LNHDA and CDR2 is SQIVND (reference sequence). Study results and limitations: Disease-linked clones proved CD8+ and comparatively uncommon in peripheral blood. Some of these motif variants have turned up before, in reports on reactive arthritis synovial fluid and blood. Disease-linked clones reportedly concentrated significantly in matched ankylosing spondylitis synovial fluid.

This clonotype was found a few times. Its antigen remains unknown. The sample was blood, either unsorted or a sorted T cell fraction (not recorded which). The rearrangement joins TRBV19 to TRBJ2-7; D unresolved. The source of this sequence is a male donor with ankylosing spondylitis or in good health (not recorded which). CDR3 loop: CASSIVGSSYEQYF. DNA of the CDR3: TGTGCCAGTAGTATTGTAGGCAGCTCCTACGAGCAGTACTTC.